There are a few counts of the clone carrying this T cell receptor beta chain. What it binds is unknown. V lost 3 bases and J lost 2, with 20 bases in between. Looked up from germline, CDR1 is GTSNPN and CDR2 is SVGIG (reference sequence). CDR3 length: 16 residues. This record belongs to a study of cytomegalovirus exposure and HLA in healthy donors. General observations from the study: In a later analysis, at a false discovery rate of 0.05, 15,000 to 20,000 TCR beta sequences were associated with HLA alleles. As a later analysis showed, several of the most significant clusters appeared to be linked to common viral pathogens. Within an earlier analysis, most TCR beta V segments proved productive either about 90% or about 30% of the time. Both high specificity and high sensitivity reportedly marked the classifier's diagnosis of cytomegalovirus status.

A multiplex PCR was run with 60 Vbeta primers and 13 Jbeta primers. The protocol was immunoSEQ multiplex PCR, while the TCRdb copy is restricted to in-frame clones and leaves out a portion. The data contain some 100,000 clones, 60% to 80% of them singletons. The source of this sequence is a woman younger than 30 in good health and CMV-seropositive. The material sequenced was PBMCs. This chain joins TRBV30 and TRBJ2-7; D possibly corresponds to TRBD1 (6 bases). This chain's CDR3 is CAWSAPRTASTYEQYF. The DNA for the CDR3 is TGTGCCTGGAGCGCGCCCCGGACAGCATCTACCTACGAGCAGTACTTC.